These 4 T cell receptor beta chains came from one sample sequenced in a study of OX40 agonist ivuxolimab in advanced cancers. Sequenced by immunoSEQ multiplex PCR; TCRdb stores in-frame clones only, minus some. The sample lists 30,000 to 35,000 clones, under 80% occurring once. Sequencing used CD4+ or CD8+ T cells sorted from blood, obtained in a trial of the OX40 agonist ivuxolimab. The source of these receptors is an adult with an advanced solid tumor such as melanoma, head and neck, liver or kidney cancer.

V gene TRBV19 combines with J gene TRBJ1-2, with D uncertain. This CDR3 spans 13 amino acids. V shed 10 bases and J shed 3 bases, with 15 bases lying between them. From germline, CDR1 is LNHDA and CDR2 SQIVND (reference sequence). The CDR3 nucleotides read TGTGCCACTCAAGCTACTGGCCACTATGGCTACACCTTC. It specifies CATQATGHYGYTF.

This chain links TRBV11-3 with TRBJ1-2; D not certain. In germline, CDR1 is SGHNT, CDR2 YENEEA. Trimming removed 0 bases at V and 0 bases at J, with 8 bases between. The CDR3 runs 15 residues. The CDR3 region has the DNA TGTGCCAGCAGCTTAGATTGGGCAGCTAACTATGGCTACACCTTC. Amino acid sequence: CASSLDWAANYGYTF.

J is TRBJ2-3 and V is TRBV6-5, with 8 bases aligning to TRBD2. Per germline, CDR1 MNHEY and CDR2 SVGAGI. This CDR3 is built from 14 residues. The trim removed 7 bases at V and 5 bases at J, leaving 8 bases unmatched. DNA for the CDR3: TGTGCCAGCACATCGGGGGGGTTTGGAGATACGCAGTATTTT. Protein product: CASTSGGFGDTQYF.

This clone appeared a few times. V usage is TRBV7-8 and J usage is TRBJ1-1, with 8 bases that match TRBD1. The germline CDR1 and CDR2 sequences are SGHVS and FQNEAQ. V was pared by 5 bases and J by 1 base, with 6 bases of the junction left unmatched. The CDR3 sequence is 15 residues long. The CDR3 region is CASSNRGESNTEAFF. DNA for the CDR3: TGTGCCAGCAGCAACAGGGGGGAATCGAACACTGAAGCTTTCTTT.